The clone carrying this T cell receptor beta chain showed up just once. The target antigen is unknown. The PCR was carried out with 60 Vbeta primers and 13 Jbeta primers. Clones were read by immunoSEQ multiplex PCR, and TCRdb kept only the in-frame ones, dropping some. The repertoire holds 150,000 to 200,000 clones, with roughly 80% as singletons. CDR1 is LNHNV, CDR2 YYDKDF, per germline (reference sequence). Trimming removed 5 bases from V and 0 bases from J, with 17 bases in between. This CDR3 is 17 amino acids long. The data were taken from a study of cytomegalovirus exposure and HLA in healthy donors. Study-wide results and caveats: Reportedly, cytomegalovirus status was diagnosed with high sensitivity and specificity.

The V and J genes are TRBV15 and TRBJ1-3; tentative D call: TRBD1 (5 bases). The receptor comes from a girl aged 2 to 10 in good health and CMV-seropositive. Material for sequencing was PBMCs. The CDR3 here is CATSGGEFPFSGNTIYF. CDR3 in DNA: TGTGCCACCAGCGGGGGGGAATTCCCTTTCTCTGGAAACACCATATATTTT.